This T cell receptor beta chain emerged from a study of T-cell reconstitution after alpha-beta-depleted transplantation in children. V was pared by 6 bases and J by 2 bases, with 26 bases between. CDR3 length equals 18 residues. Unique molecular identifiers tagged the TCRbeta library. One entry per CDR3 protein results from TCRdb running MiXCR on the PCR reads. The table records about 500,000 distinct CDR3 sequences, about 33% of them present only once. This specimen was PBMCs from the stem cell graft donor, taken from the stem cell graft. The J gene is TRBJ2-7, the V gene TRBV23-1; D is perhaps TRBD2 (9 bases). Being an ORF, TRBV23-1 has a function that is uncertain. The TCR was taken from a human donor who donated a stem cell graft to a child with aplastic anemia. CDR3: CASSSQGGTSGWTYEQYV. CDR3 bases: TGCGCCAGCAGCTCACAGGGGGGCACTAGCGGGTGGACCTACGAGCAGTACGTC.